Each of the 12 T cell receptor beta chains below was sequenced from the same sample in a study of cytomegalovirus exposure and HLA in healthy donors. The primer mix had 60 Vbeta and 13 Jbeta primers. Using immunoSEQ multiplex PCR, the repertoire was profiled, and TCRdb retains in-frame clones only, with some absent. The sample shows 90,000 to 140,000 clones, 75% to 85% of them seen only once. Sequenced material: PBMCs. Receptors were obtained from a man younger than 45 in good health and CMV-seronegative.

This clone was recorded only once. J is TRBJ1-6 and V is TRBV9; a possible D gene is TRBD1 (6 bases). In germline, CDR1 is SGDLS, CDR2 YYNGEE. Trimming stripped 4 bases from V and 7 bases from J, with 12 bases between. This CDR3 has 14 residues. CDR3 region: CASSPGTQNSPLHF. The CDR3 bases are TGTGCCAGCAGCCCCGGGACACAAAATTCACCCCTCCACTTT.

This chain joins TRBV5-6 and TRBJ1-5, with D hard to call. Germline V gene sequence: CDR1 SGHDT, CDR2 YYEEEE. V was shortened by 0 bases and J by 3 bases, with 7 bases between the two germline ends. The CDR3 contains 14 residues. CDR3 loop: CASSLAGYNQPQHF. The CDR3 DNA sequence: TGTGCCAGCAGCTTGGCGGGGTACAATCAGCCCCAGCATTTT.

This chain connects TRBV5-4 to TRBJ2-1; D gene uncertain. V dropped 3 bases and J dropped 8 bases, with 6 bases sitting between them. Germline V gene sequence: CDR1 SGHNT, CDR2 YYREEE (reference sequence). This CDR3 region has 11 residues. Here the CDR3 DNA reads TGTGCCAGCAGCTCGCAGTATGAGCAGTTCTTC. The encoded protein is CASSSQYEQFF.

This clone was found a few times. The chain employs TRBV5-6 and TRBJ1-1; 8 positions agree with TRBD1. In germline, CDR1 is SGHDT, CDR2 YYEEEE. V lost 4 bases, J lost 0 bases, and 8 bases stayed unmatched. The CDR3 sequence is 16 residues long. The CDR3 nucleotides are TGTGCCAGCAGCCCGGGGACAGGCGTACTGAACACTGAAGCTTTCTTT. Protein sequence: CASSPGTGVLNTEAFF. The complete variable domain, with remaining parts taken from reference TRBV5-6 and TRBJ1-1, reads DAGVTQSPTHLIKTRGQQVTLRCSPKSGHDTVSWYQQALGQGPQFIFQYYEEEERQRGNFPDRFSGHQFPNYSSELNVNALLLGDSALYLCASSPGTGVLNTEAFFGQGTRLTVV.

CDR3 nucleotides: TGCGCCAGCAGCTTACAGGGTTCAGAAGCTTTCTTT. Translated, it gives CASSLQGSEAFF. The chain combines TRBV5-1 with TRBJ1-1, with D perhaps matching TRBD1 (6 bases). The CDR3 loop spans 12 amino acids. V lost 2 bases and J lost 8, with 10 bases in between. Germline V gene lookup returns CDR1 SGHRS and CDR2 YFSETQ.

The chain is built from TRBV7-2 and TRBJ2-1, with TRBD2 as a possible D gene (5 bases). From germline, CDR1 is SGHTA and CDR2 FQGNSA. The CDR3 has 13 residues. Between the trimmed V and J ends, which lost 2 bases and 4 bases, there was a span of 6 bases. CDR3 coding DNA: TGTGCCAGCAGCTTAAGGACTTACAATGAGCAGTTCTTC. Translation gives CASSLRTYNEQFF.

The rearrangement joins TRBV20-1 to TRBJ2-5; 8 bases align to TRBD1. The CDR3 has 11 residues. The germline V gene has CDR1 DFQATT and CDR2 SNEGSKA (reference sequence). The junction had 7 bases not matched to a gene; V was cut back by 7 bases and J by 9 bases. CDR3 in DNA: TGCAGTGACACACAGGGGGAGGCCCAGTACTTC. It yields the protein CSDTQGEAQYF.

The table lists this clone with a few counts. The chain carries TRBV6-6 and TRBJ2-1; 7 bases agree with TRBD2. Germline trimming cut 4 bases from V and 2 bases from J; bases unmatched to any gene: 8. The CDR3 length is 16 residues. Germline CDR1 reads MNHNY; CDR2 reads SVGAGI (reference sequence). CDR3 sequence (DNA): TGTGCCAGCAGTTCGGGGAGGCTAGCGGCCTACAATGAGCAGTTCTTC. This sequence encodes CASSSGRLAAYNEQFF.

The chain uses TRBV18 and TRBJ2-3; 9 bases fit TRBD2. This CDR3 has 15 amino acids. The trim removed 5 bases at V and 2 bases at J, leaving 5 bases unmatched. The germline V gene has CDR1 KGHSH and CDR2 LQKENI. Here the CDR3 reads CASSNVAGVTDTQYF. CDR3 sequence (DNA): TGTGCCAGCTCAAACGTAGCGGGGGTCACAGATACGCAGTATTTT.

The genes are TRBV6-5 and TRBJ2-3; the match to TRBD1 covers 10 bases. CDR3 length: 15 amino acids. V was pared by 10 bases and J by 2 bases, with 9 bases of the junction left unmatched. Germline CDR1 and CDR2: MNHEY and SVGAGI. The CDR3 loop is CAIEKGQGHTDTQYF. DNA of the CDR3: TGTGCCATCGAGAAGGGACAGGGGCACACAGATACGCAGTATTTT.

This sequence joins TRBV5-1 and TRBJ2-5; 7 bases map to TRBD2. Trimming removed 4 bases from V and 0 bases from J; junction bases left unmatched: 6. Germline CDR1 and CDR2: SGHRS and YFSETQ. The CDR3 length is 15 residues. This chain's CDR3 is CASSPGGVYQETQYF. The CDR3 bases are TGCGCCAGCAGCCCGGGGGGTGTGTACCAAGAGACCCAGTACTTC.

For the CDR3, the DNA is TGTGCCAGCAGCCTTGGGGGGGCGGGAGAGACCCAGTACTTC. This translates into CASSLGGAGETQYF. The rearrangement links TRBV11-2 to TRBJ2-5, with D maybe TRBD2 (7 bases). CDR3 length equals 14 residues. Per germline, CDR1 SGHAT and CDR2 FQNNGV. V lost 5 bases, J lost 4 bases, and 14 bases lay in between.